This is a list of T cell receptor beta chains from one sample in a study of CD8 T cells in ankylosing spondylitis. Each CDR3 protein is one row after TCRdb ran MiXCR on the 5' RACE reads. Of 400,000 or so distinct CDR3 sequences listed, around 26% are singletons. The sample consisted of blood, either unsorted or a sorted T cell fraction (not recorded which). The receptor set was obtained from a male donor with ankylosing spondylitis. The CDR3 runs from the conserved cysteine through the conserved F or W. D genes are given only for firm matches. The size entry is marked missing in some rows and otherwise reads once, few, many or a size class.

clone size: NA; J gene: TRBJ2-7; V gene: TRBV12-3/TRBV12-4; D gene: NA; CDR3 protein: CASSLASLLSYEQYF; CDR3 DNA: TGTGCCAGCAGTTTAGCAAGTCTACTCTCCTACGAGCAGTACTTC
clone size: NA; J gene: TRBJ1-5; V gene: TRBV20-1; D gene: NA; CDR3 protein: CSAQTPGRFDQPQHF; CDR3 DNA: TGCAGTGCTCAGACCCCAGGCAGGTTCGATCAGCCCCAGCATTTT
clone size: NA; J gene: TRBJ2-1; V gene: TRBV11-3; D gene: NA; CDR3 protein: CASSLEGWQDNEQFF; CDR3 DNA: TGTGCCAGCAGCTTAGAAGGGTGGCAGGACAATGAGCAGTTCTTC
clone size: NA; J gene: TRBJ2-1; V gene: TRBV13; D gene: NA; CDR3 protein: CASSARLVSEQFF; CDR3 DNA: TGTGCCAGCAGCGCCCGACTAGTCAGTGAGCAGTTCTTC
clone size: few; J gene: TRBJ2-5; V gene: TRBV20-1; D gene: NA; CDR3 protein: CSATRLIQETQYF; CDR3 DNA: TGCAGTGCCACAAGACTAATCCAAGAGACCCAGTACTTC
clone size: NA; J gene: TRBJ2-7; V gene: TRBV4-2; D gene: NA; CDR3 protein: CASSQDPQTYEQYF; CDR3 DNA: TGTGCCAGCAGCCAAGATCCCCAGACCTACGAGCAGTACTTC
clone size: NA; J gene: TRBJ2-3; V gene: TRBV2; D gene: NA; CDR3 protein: CASSGSWGGTQYF; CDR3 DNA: TGTGCCAGCAGCGGGTCATGGGGTGGTACGCAGTATTTT
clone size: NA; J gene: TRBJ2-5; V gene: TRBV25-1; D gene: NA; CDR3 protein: CASSARGQETQYF; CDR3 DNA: TGTGCCAGCAGTGCCCGGGGGCAAGAGACCCAGTACTTC
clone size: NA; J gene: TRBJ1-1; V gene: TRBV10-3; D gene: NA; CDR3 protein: CAISSAPLGPGTEAFF; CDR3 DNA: TGTGCCATCAGTTCTGCTCCTTTAGGCCCGGGGACTGAAGCTTTCTTT
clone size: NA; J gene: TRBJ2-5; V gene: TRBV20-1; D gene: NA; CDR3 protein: CSANPVGLAQETQYF; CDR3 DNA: TGCAGTGCCAACCCGGTGGGACTGGCCCAAGAGACCCAGTACTTC
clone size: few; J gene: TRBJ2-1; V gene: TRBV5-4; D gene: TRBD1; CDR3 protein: CASSLGTGLYNEQFF; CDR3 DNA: TGTGCCAGCAGCTTGGGGACAGGGTTATACAATGAGCAGTTCTTC
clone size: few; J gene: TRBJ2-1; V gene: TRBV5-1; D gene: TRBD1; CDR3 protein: CASSWTRDRGQGEQFF; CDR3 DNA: TGCGCCAGCAGCTGGACCCGGGACAGGGGGCAGGGTGAGCAGTTCTTC